This is a list of T cell receptor beta chains from one sample in a study of beta chain features in type 1 diabetes. Generated by immunoSEQ multiplex PCR, the TCRdb table keeps only in-frame clones and is missing some. This table has 120,000 to 150,000 clones, roughly 50% appearing once. Sequencing was performed on Tregs from blood. The receptor set was obtained from a man between 18 and 29 years old in good health. Both conserved end residues are part of each CDR3. The order of the fields is clone size, V gene, D gene, J gene, CDR3 protein, CDR3 DNA. A D gene is named only where the DNA matches it firmly. Expanded clones are given a class, and other clones once, few, many or no size at all.

>NA|TRBV11-3|NA|TRBJ2-2
CASSDQGSVGELFF
TGTGCCAGCAGCGACCAGGGTTCGGTCGGGGAGCTGTTTTTT
>NA|TRBV7-2|NA|TRBJ1-2
CASSSLPGQGDYGYTF
TGTGCCAGCAGCTCATTACCGGGACAAGGGGACTATGGCTACACCTTC
>NA|TRBV18|NA|TRBJ1-6
CASSPLGHISPLHF
TGTGCCAGCTCACCACTGGGACACATTTCACCCCTCCACTTT
>NA|TRBV7-9|NA|TRBJ1-4
CASSLSGGHGNEKLFF
TGTGCCAGCAGCTTAAGTGGCGGACACGGAAATGAAAAACTGTTTTTT
>NA|TRBV7-9|NA|TRBJ2-5
CASSLNSGETQYF
TGTGCCAGCAGCTTAAACAGTGGAGAGACCCAGTACTTC
>few|TRBV9|TRBD2|TRBJ2-7
CASSSTSVSYEQYF
TGTGCCAGCAGCTCCACTAGCGTCTCCTACGAGCAGTACTTC
>few|TRBV5-6|NA|TRBJ2-2
CASSLLGVNTGELFF
TGTGCCAGCAGCTTGCTAGGGGTTAACACCGGGGAGCTGTTTTTT
>few|TRBV10-3|TRBD2|TRBJ2-1
CAISGTSGSHEQFF
TGTGCCATCAGCGGGACTAGCGGGAGTCATGAGCAGTTCTTC
>NA|TRBV19|TRBD2|TRBJ2-1
CASSIISSGSYEQFF
TGTGCCAGTAGTATTATTTCTAGCGGGAGTTATGAGCAGTTCTTC
>few|TRBV19|NA|TRBJ2-2
CASSITAGELFF
TGTGCCAGTAGTATCACGGCCGGGGAGCTGTTTTTT
>NA|TRBV4-2|TRBD1|TRBJ1-6
CASSQPTGQFFGSPLHF
TGTGCCAGCAGCCAACCTACGGGACAGTTTTTTGGATCACCCCTCCACTTT
>few|TRBV7-6|TRBD1|TRBJ1-2
CASSLTGTGHYGYTF
TGTGCCAGCAGCCTCACCGGGACAGGGCACTATGGCTACACCTTC
>NA|TRBV27|TRBD1|TRBJ1-6
CASSEGTGRTPLHF
TGTGCCAGCAGTGAAGGGACAGGGAGGACACCCCTCCACTTT
>NA|TRBV7-2|NA|TRBJ1-1
CASRLQGTRMNTEAFF
TGTGCCAGCAGACTACAGGGCACCCGGATGAACACTGAAGCTTTCTTT
>NA|TRBV30|NA|TRBJ2-7
CASMGPSSYEQYF
TGTGCCTCCATGGGCCCTTCGTCCTACGAGCAGTACTTC
>NA|TRBV28|TRBD2|TRBJ2-1
CASSLRPGLAGGLRNEQFF
TGTGCCAGCAGTTTACGACCGGGACTAGCGGGAGGATTGAGGAATGAGCAGTTCTTC
>NA|TRBV29-1|TRBD2|TRBJ2-1
CSVLTSGIYNEQFF
TGCAGCGTCTTAACTAGCGGTATTTACAATGAGCAGTTCTTC
>few|TRBV19|NA|TRBJ2-3
CASSLTRMDTQYF
TGTGCCAGTAGCCTAACTAGAATGGATACGCAGTATTTT
>few|TRBV27|TRBD1|TRBJ2-7
CASSLLSLGQGAGYEQYF
TGTGCCAGCAGTTTACTCTCCCTAGGACAGGGGGCTGGCTACGAGCAGTACTTC
>NA|TRBV5-1|TRBD2|TRBJ2-3
CASSLAGQRGNTDTQYF
TGCGCCAGCAGCTTGGCCGGCCAGCGGGGGAACACAGATACGCAGTATTTT
>NA|TRBV5-1|TRBD2|TRBJ2-7
CASSPLLAGFPYEQYF
TGCGCCAGCAGCCCCTTACTAGCGGGGTTCCCCTACGAGCAGTACTTC
>NA|TRBV6-5|NA|TRBJ1-2
CASSYRFNYGYTF
TGTGCCAGCAGTTATCGGTTTAACTATGGCTACACCTTC
>NA|TRBV7-8|TRBD1|TRBJ2-7
CASSPRTGGAPEQYF
TGTGCCAGCAGCCCCCGGACAGGGGGGGCACCTGAGCAGTACTTC
>few|TRBV10-3|TRBD1|TRBJ2-1
CAINGQGGNEQFF
TGTGCCATCAATGGACAGGGTGGCAATGAGCAGTTCTTC
>NA|TRBV9|NA|TRBJ2-2
CASSVRDNAGELFF
TGTGCCAGCAGCGTCCGGGATAACGCCGGGGAGCTGTTTTTT
>NA|TRBV4-2|NA|TRBJ1-6
CASSQDVSGVAYNSPLHF
TGTGCCAGCAGCCAAGATGTTTCAGGGGTCGCCTATAATTCACCCCTCCACTTT
>NA|TRBV7-2|NA|TRBJ2-1
CASSPSVRDEQFF
TGTGCCAGCAGCCCGAGCGTTCGAGATGAGCAGTTCTTC
>few|TRBV5-1|NA|TRBJ2-6
CASSLVVAGANVLTF
TGCGCCAGCAGCTTGGTGGTAGCTGGGGCCAACGTCCTGACTTTC
>NA|TRBV9|TRBD1|TRBJ1-6
CASSVRGDSNSPLHF
TGTGCCAGCAGCGTGAGGGGGGACAGCAATTCACCCCTCCACTTT
>NA|TRBV5-4|NA|TRBJ2-1
CASSSGYNEQFF
TGTGCCAGCAGTAGCGGTTACAATGAGCAGTTCTTC
>few|TRBV18|NA|TRBJ2-4
CASSPRNRADIQYF
TGTGCCAGCTCACCTCGGAACAGGGCTGACATTCAGTACTTC
>few|TRBV10-3|NA|TRBJ1-2
CAIAGQNYGYTF
TGTGCCATCGCTGGGCAAAACTATGGCTACACCTTC
>few|TRBV25-1|TRBD1|TRBJ2-1
CASSKRQGTLTRGEQFF
TGTGCCAGCAGTAAGCGACAGGGAACCCTTACCCGGGGTGAGCAGTTCTTC
>NA|TRBV4-2|NA|TRBJ1-4
CASGMKSATNEKLFF
TGTGCCAGCGGTATGAAAAGTGCAACTAATGAAAAGCTGTTTTTT
>NA|TRBV5-1|NA|TRBJ1-4
CASSLAGGKLFF
TGCGCCAGCAGCTTGGCCGGGGGAAAACTGTTTTTT
>NA|TRBV9|NA|TRBJ1-4
CASSVGPGVSEKLFF
TGTGCCAGCAGCGTAGGCCCGGGTGTAAGTGAAAAACTGTTTTTT
>few|TRBV5-4|NA|TRBJ2-2
CASSPMNTGELFF
TGTGCCAGCAGCCCCATGAACACCGGGGAGCTGTTTTTT
>few|TRBV5-1|TRBD2|TRBJ2-1
CASSGILAGDDEQFF
TGCGCCAGCAGCGGGATTTTAGCGGGAGATGATGAGCAGTTCTTC
>NA|TRBV28|TRBD2|TRBJ2-2
CASSGAGGPNTGELFF
TGTGCCAGCAGTGGAGCGGGAGGGCCGAACACCGGGGAGCTGTTTTTT
>NA|TRBV7-2|NA|TRBJ1-5
CASSLGGGDQPQHF
TGTGCCAGCAGCTTGGGGGGAGGAGATCAGCCCCAGCATTTT
>few|TRBV18|NA|TRBJ2-3
CASSPGTDTQYF
TGTGCCAGCTCACCCGGCACAGATACGCAGTATTTT